This T cell receptor (beta chain) was recovered during a study of blood T cell repertoires in COVID-19. Study summary: Sources were T cells, B-cell-depleted T cells, or PBMCs; the material itself was cDNA or gDNA.

TCRdb's table, derived via immunoSEQ multiplex PCR, lists solely in-frame clones and lacks some. Altogether over 150,000 clones are present, roughly nine tenths being singletons, with the ten largest covering less than 25%. Germline CDR1 is SGHAT and CDR2 is FQNNGV. CDR3 length equals 15 residues. Trimming at V came to 4 bases and at J to 7 bases, leaving 7 bases not matched to a gene. This sequence joins TRBV11-2 and TRBJ2-2; TRBD1 aligns across 9 bases. This TCR came from a man aged 65 to 79 with active or convalescent COVID-19. The sequenced material came from peripheral blood. The CDR3 DNA follows: TGTGCCAGCAGCTCAGGGACAGGGTCCTTCGGGGAGCTGTTTTTT. Translated: CASSSGTGSFGELFF.